The rows below give T cell receptor beta chains drawn from one sample of a study of shared clonotypes between healthy human individuals. The protocol was immunoSEQ multiplex PCR, while the TCRdb copy is restricted to in-frame clones and leaves out a portion. The repertoire holds fewer than 3 million clones, with 85% to 95% as singletons. Material for sequencing was naive CD4+ T cells from PBMCs. These receptors originate from a man aged 18 to 29 in good health. Some clones in this sample may be carry-over from other donors' samples. Both conserved end residues are part of each CDR3. The order of the fields is CDR3 protein, CDR3 DNA, clone size, D gene, V gene, J gene. A D gene is named only where the DNA matches it firmly. Not all rows give a size; the values are once, few, many and, for expanded clones, a class.

CDR3 protein: CASSLVAGGRSSGDSYEQYF
CDR3 DNA: TGCGCCAGCAGCCTTGTCGCCGGGGGGCGAAGTAGCGGGGACTCCTACGAGCAGTACTTC
clone size: .
D gene: TRBD2
V gene: TRBV4-3
J gene: TRBJ2-7

CDR3 protein: CASSLSITGGEQYF
CDR3 DNA: TGTGCCAGCAGCTTATCCATTACAGGGGGCGAGCAGTACTTC
clone size: .
D gene: TRBD1
V gene: TRBV7-3
J gene: TRBJ2-7

CDR3 protein: CASSEPGAGEKLFF
CDR3 DNA: TGCGCCAGCAGTGAGCCGGGGGCCGGGGAAAAACTGTTTTTT
clone size: .
D gene: .
V gene: TRBV10-1
J gene: TRBJ1-4

CDR3 protein: CASSTQSEVTYNEQFF
CDR3 DNA: TGCGCCAGCAGCACCCAGTCAGAGGTTACGTACAATGAGCAGTTCTTC
clone size: .
D gene: .
V gene: TRBV5-1
J gene: TRBJ2-1

CDR3 protein: CASTLAGGNTGELFF
CDR3 DNA: TGTGCCAGCACCCTGGCGGGGGGGAACACCGGGGAGCTGTTTTTT
clone size: .
D gene: TRBD2
V gene: TRBV5-4
J gene: TRBJ2-2

CDR3 protein: CASSSLRQGAGVREQYF
CDR3 DNA: TGTGCCAGCAGCTCTCTTAGACAGGGGGCAGGAGTACGCGAGCAGTACTTC
clone size: .
D gene: TRBD1
V gene: TRBV5-6
J gene: TRBJ2-7

CDR3 protein: CAWSGTGTGKHEQFF
CDR3 DNA: TGTGCCTGGAGTGGCACCGGGACAGGGAAGCATGAGCAGTTCTTC
clone size: once
D gene: TRBD1
V gene: TRBV30
J gene: TRBJ2-1

CDR3 protein: CASLRFQEDTQYF
CDR3 DNA: TGTGCCAGCCTTAGGTTTCAGGAAGATACGCAGTATTTT
clone size: .
D gene: .
V gene: TRBV7-2
J gene: TRBJ2-3

CDR3 protein: CASSLYRDEKLFF
CDR3 DNA: TGCGCCAGCAGCTTGTACAGAGACGAAAAACTGTTTTTT
clone size: .
D gene: .
V gene: TRBV5-1
J gene: TRBJ1-4

CDR3 protein: CASSVGRGNNEQFF
CDR3 DNA: TGTGCCAGCAGCGTAGGAAGGGGAAACAATGAGCAGTTCTTC
clone size: .
D gene: .
V gene: TRBV9
J gene: TRBJ2-1

CDR3 protein: CASSPEPTGVNTGELFF
CDR3 DNA: TGTGCCAGCAGCCCCGAACCCACAGGGGTGAACACCGGGGAGCTGTTTTTT
clone size: .
D gene: TRBD1
V gene: TRBV5-6
J gene: TRBJ2-2

CDR3 protein: CASSLFGGSSYNEQFF
CDR3 DNA: TGTGCCAGCAGTTTGTTCGGGGGCAGCTCCTACAATGAGCAGTTCTTC
clone size: .
D gene: .
V gene: TRBV27
J gene: TRBJ2-1

CDR3 protein: CASSLVTSSGLAVTYNEQFF
CDR3 DNA: TGTGCCAGCAGCTTAGTCACTTCCTCCGGGCTAGCGGTTACCTACAATGAGCAGTTCTTC
clone size: .
D gene: TRBD2
V gene: TRBV7-8
J gene: TRBJ2-1

CDR3 protein: CASRGTGPETQYF
CDR3 DNA: TGCGCCAGCAGAGGAACCGGGCCAGAGACCCAGTACTTC
clone size: .
D gene: .
V gene: TRBV5-1
J gene: TRBJ2-5

CDR3 protein: CASSLGRQKMNTGELFF
CDR3 DNA: TGTGCCAGCAGCTTAGGCAGACAGAAGATGAACACCGGGGAGCTGTTTTTT
clone size: .
D gene: .
V gene: TRBV7-3
J gene: TRBJ2-2

CDR3 protein: CASSFDLGRGTYNEQFF
CDR3 DNA: TGTGCCAGCAGTTTTGATTTGGGCAGGGGTACCTACAATGAGCAGTTCTTC
clone size: .
D gene: .
V gene: TRBV27
J gene: TRBJ2-1

CDR3 protein: CAWSAPPGGNTIYF
CDR3 DNA: TGTGCCTGGAGCGCCCCCCCGGGAGGAAACACCATATATTTT
clone size: .
D gene: .
V gene: TRBV30
J gene: TRBJ1-3

CDR3 protein: CASSDSGSSYEQYF
CDR3 DNA: TGTGCCAGCAGTGACAGCGGTAGCTCCTACGAGCAGTACTTC
clone size: .
D gene: .
V gene: TRBV6-4
J gene: TRBJ2-7

CDR3 protein: CAARRETHYEQYF
CDR3 DNA: TGTGCCGCCCGTAGGGAAACACATTACGAGCAGTACTTC
clone size: .
D gene: .
V gene: TRBV6-6
J gene: TRBJ2-7

CDR3 protein: CASSPPRLAVHTQYF
CDR3 DNA: TGTGCCAGCTCACCACCCCGGCTAGCGGTGCATACGCAGTATTTT
clone size: once
D gene: TRBD2
V gene: TRBV18
J gene: TRBJ2-3

CDR3 protein: CASSYGARPGGGYTF
CDR3 DNA: TGTGCCAGCAGTTACGGAGCGCGGCCGGGCGGGGGCTACACCTTC
clone size: .
D gene: .
V gene: TRBV6-5
J gene: TRBJ1-2

CDR3 protein: CASSENWGSTGTIYF
CDR3 DNA: TGTGCCAGCAGTGAAAATTGGGGCTCGACGGGCACCATATATTTT
clone size: .
D gene: .
V gene: TRBV2
J gene: TRBJ1-3

CDR3 protein: CSSKAVGGLDTQYF
CDR3 DNA: TGCAGCTCAAAAGCGGTAGGGGGGTTAGATACGCAGTATTTT
clone size: .
D gene: .
V gene: TRBV29-1
J gene: TRBJ2-3

CDR3 protein: CASRPLLAGAWFF
CDR3 DNA: TGTGCCAGTAGACCACTTCTAGCGGGGGCTTGGTTCTTC
clone size: .
D gene: TRBD2
V gene: TRBV19
J gene: TRBJ2-1

CDR3 protein: CASGYIAGGTGELFF
CDR3 DNA: TGTGCTAGTGGTTACATTGCGGGAGGAACCGGGGAGCTGTTTTTT
clone size: .
D gene: TRBD2
V gene: TRBV12-5
J gene: TRBJ2-2

CDR3 protein: CASKSLVGATRSYEQYF
CDR3 DNA: TGTGCCAGCAAATCACTTGTCGGGGCGACGAGGTCCTACGAGCAGTACTTC
clone size: .
D gene: .
V gene: TRBV7-9
J gene: TRBJ2-7

CDR3 protein: CASSYSTVADTQYF
CDR3 DNA: TGTGCCAGCAGTTACTCGACGGTCGCAGATACGCAGTATTTT
clone size: once
D gene: .
V gene: TRBV6-5
J gene: TRBJ2-3

CDR3 protein: CASSLAVGSGRYYEQFF
CDR3 DNA: TGTGCCAGCAGCTTGGCGGTGGGTAGCGGGAGATATTACGAGCAGTTCTTC
clone size: .
D gene: TRBD2
V gene: TRBV5-8
J gene: TRBJ2-1

CDR3 protein: CASSLATGSKETQYF
CDR3 DNA: TGCGCCAGCAGCTTGGCGACAGGGAGTAAAGAGACCCAGTACTTC
clone size: .
D gene: TRBD1
V gene: TRBV5-1
J gene: TRBJ2-5

CDR3 protein: CASSLGLFQAYEQYF
CDR3 DNA: TGTGCCAGCTCCCTCGGGCTATTCCAAGCCTACGAGCAGTACTTC
clone size: .
D gene: .
V gene: TRBV18
J gene: TRBJ2-7

CDR3 protein: CASSYSTGGYGYTF
CDR3 DNA: TGTGCCAGCAGTTACTCGACGGGAGGCTATGGCTACACCTTC
clone size: .
D gene: .
V gene: TRBV6-5
J gene: TRBJ1-2

CDR3 protein: CASSDNRDRELNIQYF
CDR3 DNA: TGTGCCAGCTCAGATAACCGGGACCGGGAACTTAACATTCAGTACTTC
clone size: .
D gene: .
V gene: TRBV18
J gene: TRBJ2-4

CDR3 protein: CASSIRARGPSSGNTIYF
CDR3 DNA: TGTGCCAGTAGTATACGGGCGAGGGGGCCTAGCTCTGGAAACACCATATATTTT
clone size: .
D gene: TRBD1
V gene: TRBV19
J gene: TRBJ1-3